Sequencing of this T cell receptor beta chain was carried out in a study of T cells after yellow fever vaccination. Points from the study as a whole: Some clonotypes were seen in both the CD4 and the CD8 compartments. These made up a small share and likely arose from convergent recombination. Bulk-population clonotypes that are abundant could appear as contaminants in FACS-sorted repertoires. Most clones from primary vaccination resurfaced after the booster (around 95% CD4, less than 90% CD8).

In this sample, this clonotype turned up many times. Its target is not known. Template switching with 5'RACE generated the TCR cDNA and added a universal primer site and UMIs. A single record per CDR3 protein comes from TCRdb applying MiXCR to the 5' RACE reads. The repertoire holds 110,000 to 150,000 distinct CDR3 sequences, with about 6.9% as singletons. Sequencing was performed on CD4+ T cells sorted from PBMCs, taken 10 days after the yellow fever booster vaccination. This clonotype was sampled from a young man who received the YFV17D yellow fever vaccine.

In DNA, the CDR3 is TGTACCTCGGGGACTAGCTACGAGCAGTACTTC. It yields the protein CTSGTSYEQYF. This chain connects TRBV6-5 to TRBJ2-7, with 8 bases aligning to TRBD2. The CDR3 extends over 11 amino acids. CDR1 and CDR2 from the germline V gene are MNHEY and SVGAGI.